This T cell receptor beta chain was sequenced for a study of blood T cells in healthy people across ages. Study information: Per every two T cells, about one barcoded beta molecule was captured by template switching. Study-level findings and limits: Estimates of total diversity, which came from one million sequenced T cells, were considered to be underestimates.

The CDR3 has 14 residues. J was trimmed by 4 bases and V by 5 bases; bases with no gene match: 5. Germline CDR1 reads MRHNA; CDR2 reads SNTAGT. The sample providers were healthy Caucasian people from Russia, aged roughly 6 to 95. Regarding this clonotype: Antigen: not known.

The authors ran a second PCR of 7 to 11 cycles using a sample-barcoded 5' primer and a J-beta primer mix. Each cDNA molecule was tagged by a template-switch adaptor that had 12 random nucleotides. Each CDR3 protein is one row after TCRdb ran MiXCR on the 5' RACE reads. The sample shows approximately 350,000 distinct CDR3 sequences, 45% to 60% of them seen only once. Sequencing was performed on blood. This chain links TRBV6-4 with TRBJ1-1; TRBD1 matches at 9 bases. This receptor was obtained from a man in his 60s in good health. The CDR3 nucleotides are TGTGCCAGCAGTCGGGACAGGGAGAGCACTGAAGCTTTCTTT. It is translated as CASSRDRESTEAFF.